The 26 T cell receptor beta chains below all came from one sample that was sequenced in a study of CD4+ T cells in melanoma. Data came from immunoSEQ multiplex PCR; TCRdb stores just in-frame clones and leaves some out. This sample carries around 110,000 clones, approximately 90% of them seen once, and the ten largest clones take 3% to 4%. The sequenced sample was peripheral blood. These TCRs come from a human donor with melanoma.

This chain joins TRBV25-1 and TRBJ2-3, with D tentatively TRBD1 (6 bases). The germline CDR1 and CDR2 sequences are MGHDK and SYGVNS. V lost 3 bases to trimming and J lost 4 bases, with 11 bases between them. The CDR3 loop spans 14 amino acids. CDR3 region: CASSDRGRADTQYF. The CDR3 DNA reads as TGTGCCAGCAGTGACAGGGGTCGCGCAGATACGCAGTATTTT.

The chain joins TRBV19 to TRBJ1-5; TRBD1 matches at 7 bases. CDR3 length: 14 amino acids. The germline gives CDR1 LNHDA, CDR2 SQIVND (reference sequence). J was trimmed by 5 bases and V by 8 bases; bases with no gene match: 9. DNA for the CDR3: TGTGCCAGTTCCGGGACAGCAAGAGATCAGCCCCAGCATTTT. Translation gives CASSGTARDQPQHF.

This chain links TRBV5-1 with TRBJ2-5; TRBD2 matches at 8 bases. The CDR3 sequence is 17 residues long. V shed 4 bases and J 5 bases; nucleotides not matched to a gene: 16. CDR1 and CDR2 (germline): SGHRS, YFSETQ. In nucleotides, the CDR3 is TGCGCCAGCAGCGCCGGGGGAGGGAGCGGGAGTCCGGAGACCCAGTACTTC. This gives the protein CASSAGGGSGSPETQYF. Full variable domain (missing parts from reference TRBV5-1 and TRBJ2-5): KAGVTQTPRYLIKTRGQQVTLSCSPISGHRSVSWYQQTPGQGLQFLFEYFSETQRNKGNFPGRFSGRQFSNSRSEMNVSTLELGDSALYLCASSAGGGSGSPETQYFGPGTRLLVL.

J is TRBJ2-7 and V is TRBV4-2, with D possibly being TRBD1 (6 bases). The CDR3 spans 17 residues. Per the germline V gene, CDR1 is LGHNA and CDR2 is YNFKEQ. V was shortened by 0 bases and J by 0 bases, with 15 bases between the two germline ends. The CDR3 loop reads CASSQDEVGASSYEQYF. CDR3 coding DNA: TGTGCCAGCAGCCAAGACGAGGTGGGGGCGAGCTCCTACGAGCAGTACTTC.

The gene calls are TRBV7-8 and TRBJ2-5, with 8 bases identical to TRBD2. Germline V lookup: CDR1 SGHVS, CDR2 FQNEAQ. The ends lost 7 bases at V and 2 bases at J; junction bases unmatched: 3. The CDR3 sequence is 13 residues long. The CDR3 protein is CASTRGGQETQYF. In DNA, the CDR3 is TGTGCCAGCACCCGGGGGGGACAAGAGACCCAGTACTTC.

V is TRBV27 and J is TRBJ2-5, with D perhaps given as TRBD1 or TRBD2 (5 bases each). The CDR3 totals 14 residues. Germline assignment: CDR1 MNHEY and CDR2 SMNVEV (reference sequence). Trimming cost V 3 bases and J 7 bases, with 15 bases left between them. The CDR3 bases are TGTGCCAGCAGTTTTAGAGGGCAGGGCGGGACCCAGTACTTC. This sequence encodes CASSFRGQGGTQYF.

This clone was seen only once. The chain combines TRBV5-1 with TRBJ2-7; 8 bases are shared with TRBD2. The J segment lost 6 bases and the V segment lost 4 bases, leaving 15 bases of the junction unmatched. The length of the CDR3 is 16 residues. CDR1 and CDR2 from the germline V gene are SGHRS and YFSETQ. CDR3 nucleotides: TGCGCCAGCAGCCCTAGGGCAATAGCGGGGAGGGTCGAGCAGTACTTC. It yields the protein CASSPRAIAGRVEQYF.

This chain connects TRBV11-2 to TRBJ2-5, with D hard to call. Germline CDR1 SGHAT, CDR2 FQNNGV. This CDR3 is built from 14 residues. Trimming left V 2 bases short and J 5 bases short, with 12 bases between. The CDR3 nucleotides read TGTGCCAGCAGCTTAAACTGGGTTGGGGAGACCCAGTACTTC. Protein sequence: CASSLNWVGETQYF.

The J gene is TRBJ1-1, the V gene TRBV29-1, with 7 nucleotides matching TRBD1. There are 13 residues in the CDR3. Trimming at V came to 6 bases and at J to 8 bases, leaving 12 bases not matched to a gene. Germline V gene lookup returns CDR1 SQVTM and CDR2 ANQGSEA. CDR3 sequence (DNA): TGCAGCGTGATCCTTATGGGACAGACCGAAGCTTTCTTT. Its translation is CSVILMGQTEAFF.

The gene calls are TRBV13 and TRBJ2-1; the match to TRBD1 covers 10 bases. Germline CDR1 PRHDT, CDR2 FYEKMQ (reference sequence). This CDR3 is built from 21 residues. V gave up 4 bases and J gave up 5 bases; unmatched junction bases: 23. The CDR3 loop is CASSSIIRGISVGTGDNEQFF. CDR3 bases: TGTGCCAGCAGCTCAATCATTCGAGGGATCTCCGTGGGGACAGGGGACAATGAGCAGTTCTTC. Using reference TRBV13 and TRBJ2-1 for the parts outside the CDR3, the full variable domain is AAGVIQSPRHLIKEKRETATLKCYPIPRHDTVYWYQQGPGQDPQFLISFYEKMQSDKGSIPDRFSAQQFSDYHSELNMSSLELGDSALYFCASSSIIRGISVGTGDNEQFFGPGTRLTVL.

This clone was seen ten or more times. CDR3 amino acids: CASSLGQTVSYEQYF. CDR3 nucleotide sequence: TGTGCCAGCAGCCTTGGACAGACCGTCTCCTACGAGCAGTACTTC. The rearrangement links TRBV11-2 to TRBJ2-7; possibly TRBD1 for D (6 bases). Germline V lookup: CDR1 SGHAT, CDR2 FQNNGV. V lost 5 bases to trimming and J lost 0 bases, with 14 bases between them. The CDR3 contains 15 residues.

V usage is TRBV6-5 and J usage is TRBJ2-1, with 9 bases fitting TRBD2. This CDR3 has 14 residues. Looked up from germline, CDR1 is MNHEY and CDR2 is SVGAGI. V lost 10 bases and J lost 9; bases outside the gene matches: 13. The CDR3 spells CAISAAGGPGEQFF. As DNA, the CDR3 is TGTGCCATCTCGGCGGCGGGAGGGCCGGGTGAGCAGTTCTTC.

The chain joins TRBV11-1 to TRBJ2-1; a possible D gene is TRBD2 (5 bases). This CDR3 is 19 amino acids long. CDR1 SGHAT and CDR2 FQDESV come from the germline V gene (reference sequence). Trimming took 4 bases from V and 9 from J, leaving 31 bases between them. The CDR3: CASSSVGPTTLGGWGEQFF. For the CDR3, the DNA is TGTGCCAGCAGCTCCGTAGGCCCAACTACTCTAGGAGGTTGGGGTGAGCAGTTCTTC. Variable domain in full (rest from reference TRBV11-1 and TRBJ2-1): EAEVAQSPRYKITEKSQAVAFWCDPISGHATLYWYRQILGQGPELLVQFQDESVVDDSQLPKDRFSAERLKGVDSTLKIQPAELGDSAMYLCASSSVGPTTLGGWGEQFFGPGTRLTVL.

The chain has TRBV11-2 and TRBJ1-3; no firm D call. In germline, CDR1 is SGHAT, CDR2 FQNNGV. This CDR3 has 17 amino acids. V dropped 1 base and J dropped 2 bases, with 15 bases sitting between them. CDR3 sequence: CASSLGVGRMTGNTIYF. CDR3 in DNA: TGTGCCAGCAGCTTAGGCGTGGGGAGGATGACTGGAAACACCATATATTTT. The full variable domain, in which reference TRBV11-2 and TRBJ1-3 provide the parts outside the CDR3, is EAGVAQSPRYKIIEKRQSVAFWCNPISGHATLYWYQQILGQGPKLLIQFQNNGVVDDSQLPKDRFSAERLKGVDSTLKIQPAKLEDSAVYLCASSLGVGRMTGNTIYFGEGSWLTVV.

This clone is a singleton in its sample. CDR3 in amino acids: CASSSDRGAKQYF. CDR3 bases: TGTGCCAGCAGCTCGGACAGGGGCGCGAAGCAGTACTTC. V gene TRBV7-3 combines with J gene TRBJ2-7; TRBD1 aligns across 9 bases. This CDR3 is 13 amino acids long. The junction had 6 bases not matched to a gene; V was cut back by 4 bases and J by 8 bases. Looked up from germline, CDR1 is SGHTA and CDR2 is FQGTGA. Filled out from reference TRBV7-3 and TRBJ2-7, the complete variable domain reads GAGVSQTPSNKVTEKGKYVELRCDPISGHTALYWYRQSLGQGPEFLIYFQGTGAADDSGLPNDRFFAVRPEGSVSTLKIQRTERGDSAVYLCASSSDRGAKQYFGPGTRLTVT.

The rearrangement joins TRBV5-1 to TRBJ2-1; no clear D gene. Deletions cut 2 bases from V and 1 base from J, with 7 bases between. The germline V gene encodes CDR1 SGHRS and CDR2 YFSETQ. The CDR3 is made up of 14 amino acids. The CDR3 DNA sequence: TGCGCCAGCAGCTTAGAACAGTCCTACAATGAGCAGTTCTTC. Amino acid sequence: CASSLEQSYNEQFF.

The CDR3 spells CSVGSGSSEQYF. CDR3 DNA sequence: TGCAGCGTTGGATCAGGGTCGTCGGAGCAGTACTTC. The chain uses TRBV29-1 and TRBJ2-7, with D tentatively TRBD1 (5 bases). Trimming cost V 4 bases and J 7 bases, with 14 bases left between them. This CDR3 is 12 amino acids long. Germline CDR1 reads SQVTM; CDR2 reads ANQGSEA.

The CDR3 reads CASSPFGGLTDEKLFF. DNA for the CDR3: TGTGCCAGCTCACCGTTTGGAGGGCTTACTGATGAAAAACTGTTTTTT. V and J are TRBV18 and TRBJ1-4; unclear D gene. The CDR3 covers 16 residues. Germline-derived CDR1 and CDR2 are KGHSH and LQKENI. V dropped 3 bases and J dropped 6 bases, with 17 bases sitting between them.

The chain recombines TRBV5-1 with TRBJ1-1; 9 bases align to TRBD1. CDR1 SGHRS and CDR2 YFSETQ come from the germline V gene. After removal of 4 bases from V and 5 bases from J, the junction contained 6 bases not matched to a gene. The CDR3 has 14 amino acids. Written as DNA, the CDR3 is TGCGCCAGCAGCACGGGACAGGGACAAACTGAAGCTTTCTTT. Amino acid sequence: CASSTGQGQTEAFF.

The chain carries TRBV25-1 and TRBJ2-7; D possibly corresponds to TRBD1 (6 bases). In germline, CDR1 is MGHDK, CDR2 SYGVNS. The ends were cut back, 5 bases at V and 3 bases at J, with 14 bases in the middle. CDR3 size: 14 residues. This CDR3 reads CASSPGTYVYEQYF. For the CDR3, the DNA is TGTGCCAGCAGTCCCGGGACATACGTCTACGAGCAGTACTTC.

J is TRBJ2-7 and V is TRBV7-9, with D perhaps assigned TRBD1 or TRBD2 (6 bases each). The germline V and J ends were trimmed by 6 bases and 2 bases, with 26 bases remaining between them. The CDR3 totals 18 residues. CDR1 SEHNR and CDR2 FQNEAQ come from the germline V gene (reference sequence). Here the CDR3 reads CASRLAGQPGTTPYEQYF. The DNA of the CDR3 is TGTGCCAGCAGGCTCGCGGGACAACCCGGAACCACACCCTACGAGCAGTACTTC.

The V call is TRBV7-2, the J call TRBJ2-7; 11 bases are a match to TRBD2. CDR3 length: 16 residues. V was pared by 5 bases and J by 5 bases, with 11 bases of the junction left unmatched. Germline assignment: CDR1 SGHTA and CDR2 FQGNSA. For the CDR3, the DNA is TGTGCCAGCAGCAGAGGGCTAGCGGGGGGAGAAAACGAGCAGTACTTC. Amino acids: CASSRGLAGGENEQYF.

CDR3 in amino acids: CASLTRGITDTQYF. The CDR3 nucleotides are TGTGCCAGCTTAACTAGAGGGATCACAGATACGCAGTATTTT. The chain joins TRBV5-4 to TRBJ2-3; D may be TRBD2 (5 bases). The CDR3 contains 14 residues. Deletions cut 7 bases from V and 2 bases from J, with 14 bases between. Germline V CDR1 and CDR2: SGHNT, YYREEE (reference sequence).

This clone was detected only once. This rearrangement joins TRBV27 to TRBJ2-2; D is unresolved. Trimming pared 7 bases from V and 0 bases from J, leaving 9 bases between. This CDR3 contains 14 residues. CDR1 and CDR2 (germline): MNHEY, SMNVEV (reference sequence). The DNA for the CDR3 is TGTGCCAGCAAGCTGGCAGCGAACACCGGGGAGCTGTTTTTT. It translates to CASKLAANTGELFF.

The CDR3 nucleotides are TGTGCCAGCAGCTTGGGAGTGGGTGGCTACACCTTC. It yields the protein CASSLGVGGYTF. The chain couples TRBV5-4 to TRBJ1-2, with D uncertain. V lost 0 bases, J lost 7 bases, and 7 bases lay in between. The CDR3 extends over 12 amino acids. The germline gives CDR1 SGHNT, CDR2 YYREEE (reference sequence).

This clone was recorded a few times. J is TRBJ1-2 and V is TRBV1. TRBV1 is annotated as a pseudogene. The CDR3 runs to 12 residues. The CDR3 loop is CTSSRGLYGYTF. CDR3 sequence (DNA): TGCACCAGCAGCCGCGGGTTATATGGCTACACCTTC.